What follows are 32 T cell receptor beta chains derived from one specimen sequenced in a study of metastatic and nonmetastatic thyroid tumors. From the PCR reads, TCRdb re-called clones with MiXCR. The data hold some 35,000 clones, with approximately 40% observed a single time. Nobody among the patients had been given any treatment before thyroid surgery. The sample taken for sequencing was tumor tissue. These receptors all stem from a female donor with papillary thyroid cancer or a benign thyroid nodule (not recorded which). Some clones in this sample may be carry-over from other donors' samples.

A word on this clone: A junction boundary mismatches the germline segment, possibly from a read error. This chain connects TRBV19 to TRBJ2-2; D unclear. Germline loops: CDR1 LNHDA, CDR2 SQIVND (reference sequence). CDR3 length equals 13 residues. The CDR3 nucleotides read TGTACCAGTAGTGGTCGGAGCACCGGGGAGCTGTTTTTT. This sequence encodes CTSSGRSTGELFF.

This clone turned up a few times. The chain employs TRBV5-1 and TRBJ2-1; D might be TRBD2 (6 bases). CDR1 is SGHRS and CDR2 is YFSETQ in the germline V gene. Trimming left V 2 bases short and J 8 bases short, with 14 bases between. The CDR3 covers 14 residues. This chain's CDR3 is CASSFAGRGDEQFF. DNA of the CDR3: TGCGCCAGCAGCTTTGCGGGGAGAGGCGATGAGCAGTTCTTC.

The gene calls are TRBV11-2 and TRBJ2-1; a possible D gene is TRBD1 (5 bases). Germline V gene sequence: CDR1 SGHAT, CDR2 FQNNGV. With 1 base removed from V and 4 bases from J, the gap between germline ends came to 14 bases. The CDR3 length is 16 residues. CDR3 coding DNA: TGTGCCAGCAGCTTAGTTACGCAGGGCAATTACAATGAGCAGTTCTTC. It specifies CASSLVTQGNYNEQFF.

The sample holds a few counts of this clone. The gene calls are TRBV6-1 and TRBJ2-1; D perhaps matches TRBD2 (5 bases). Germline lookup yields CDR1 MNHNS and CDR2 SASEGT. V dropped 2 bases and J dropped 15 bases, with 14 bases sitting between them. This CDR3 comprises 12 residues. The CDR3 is CASSEFGDRRFF. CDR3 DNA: TGTGCCAGCAGTGAATTCGGGGATCGGCGGTTCTTC.

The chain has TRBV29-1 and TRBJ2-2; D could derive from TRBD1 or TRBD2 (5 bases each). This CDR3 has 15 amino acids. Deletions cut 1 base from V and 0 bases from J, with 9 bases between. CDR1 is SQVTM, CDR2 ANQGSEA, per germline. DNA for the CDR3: TGCAGCGTTGAAGCGGGGACCTCGAACACCGGGGAGCTGTTTTTT. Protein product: CSVEAGTSNTGELFF.

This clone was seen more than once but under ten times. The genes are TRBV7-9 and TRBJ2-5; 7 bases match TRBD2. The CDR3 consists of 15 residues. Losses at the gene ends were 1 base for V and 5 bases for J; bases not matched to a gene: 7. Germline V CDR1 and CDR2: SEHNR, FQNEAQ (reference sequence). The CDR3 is CASSLERDGEETQYF. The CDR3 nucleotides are TGTGCCAGCAGCTTAGAGCGGGATGGTGAGGAGACCCAGTACTTC.

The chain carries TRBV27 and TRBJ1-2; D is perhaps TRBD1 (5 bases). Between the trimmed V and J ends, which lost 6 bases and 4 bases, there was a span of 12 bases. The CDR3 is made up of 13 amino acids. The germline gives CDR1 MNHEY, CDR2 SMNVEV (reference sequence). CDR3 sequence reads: CASSRGGGYGYTF. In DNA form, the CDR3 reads TGTGCCAGCAGCCGCGGTGGGGGCTATGGCTACACCTTC.

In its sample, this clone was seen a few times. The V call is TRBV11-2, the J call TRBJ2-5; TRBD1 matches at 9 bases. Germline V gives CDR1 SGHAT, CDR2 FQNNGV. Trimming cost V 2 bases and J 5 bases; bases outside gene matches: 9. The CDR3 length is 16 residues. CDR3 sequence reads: CASSLRPGTGWETQYF. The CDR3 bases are TGTGCCAGCAGCTTACGTCCCGGGACAGGGTGGGAGACCCAGTACTTC.

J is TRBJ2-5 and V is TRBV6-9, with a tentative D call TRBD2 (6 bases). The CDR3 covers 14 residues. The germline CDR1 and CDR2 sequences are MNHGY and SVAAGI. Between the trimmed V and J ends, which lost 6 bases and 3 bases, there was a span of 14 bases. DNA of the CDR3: TGTGCCAGCAGCGAGATAGCGGACAAAGAGACCCAGTACTTC. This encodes CASSEIADKETQYF.

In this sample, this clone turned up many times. CDR3 in amino acids: CASSGGAREDTQYF. CDR3 coding DNA: TGTGCCAGCAGTGGGGGCGCAAGGGAAGATACGCAGTATTTT. The chain combines TRBV2 with TRBJ2-3, with D maybe TRBD1 (5 bases). This CDR3 contains 14 residues. The V and J ends lost 4 bases and 5 bases respectively, with 13 bases between them. Germline V lookup: CDR1 SNHLY, CDR2 FYNNEI.

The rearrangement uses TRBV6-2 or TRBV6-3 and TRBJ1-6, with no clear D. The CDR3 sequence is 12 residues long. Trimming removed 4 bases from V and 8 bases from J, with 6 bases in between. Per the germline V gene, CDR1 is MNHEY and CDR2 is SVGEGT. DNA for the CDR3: TGTGCCAGCAGTTCCCAGGATTCACCCCTCCACTTT. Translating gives CASSSQDSPLHF.

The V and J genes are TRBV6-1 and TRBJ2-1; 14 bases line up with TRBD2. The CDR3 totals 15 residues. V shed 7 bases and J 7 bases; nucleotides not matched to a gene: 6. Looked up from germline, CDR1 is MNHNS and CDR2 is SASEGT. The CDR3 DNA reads TGTGCCAGCACCGATGGGACTAGCGGGAGTAATGAGCAGTTCTTC. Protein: CASTDGTSGSNEQFF.

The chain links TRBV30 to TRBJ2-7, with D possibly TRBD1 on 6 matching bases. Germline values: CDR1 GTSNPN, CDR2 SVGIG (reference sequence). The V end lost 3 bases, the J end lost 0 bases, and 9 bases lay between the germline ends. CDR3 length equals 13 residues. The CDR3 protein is CAWSRGFSYEQYF. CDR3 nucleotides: TGTGCCTGGAGCAGGGGCTTCTCCTACGAGCAGTACTTC.

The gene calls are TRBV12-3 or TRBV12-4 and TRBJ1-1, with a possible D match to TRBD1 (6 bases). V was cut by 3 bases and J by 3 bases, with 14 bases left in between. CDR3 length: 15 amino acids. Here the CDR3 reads CASSFVGAGDTEAFF. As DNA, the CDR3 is TGTGCCAGCAGTTTTGTGGGGGCCGGGGACACTGAAGCTTTCTTT.

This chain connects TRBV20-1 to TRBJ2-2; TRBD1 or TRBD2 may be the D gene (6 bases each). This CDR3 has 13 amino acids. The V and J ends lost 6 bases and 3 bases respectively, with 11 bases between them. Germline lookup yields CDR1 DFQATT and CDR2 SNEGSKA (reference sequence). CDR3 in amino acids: CSAGGRDTGELFF. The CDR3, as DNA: TGCAGTGCCGGGGGCAGAGACACCGGGGAGCTGTTTTTT.

CDR3: CASRGLAGVSNTGELFF. In DNA form, the CDR3 reads TGTGCCAGCAGGGGACTAGCGGGGGTATCGAACACCGGGGAGCTGTTTTTT. The V gene is TRBV6-1, the J gene TRBJ2-2; TRBD2 matches at 14 bases. The CDR3 has 17 residues. Germline V gene sequence: CDR1 MNHNS, CDR2 SASEGT. The junction had 3 bases not matched to a gene; V was cut back by 6 bases and J by 0 bases.

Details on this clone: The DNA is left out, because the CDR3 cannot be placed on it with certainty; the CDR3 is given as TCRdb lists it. CDR3 residues: CASSLRWAGGTQPQHF. The gene calls are TRBV7-6 and TRBJ1-5. The CDR3 is 16 residues long, counting both termini. From germline, CDR1 is SGHVS and CDR2 FNYEAQ.

The CDR3 nucleotides read TGCAGTGCTAGAATTCAGGGGCTCAATCAGCCCCAGCATTTT. This gives the protein CSARIQGLNQPQHF. The chain links TRBV20-1 to TRBJ1-5, with D maybe TRBD1 (6 bases). CDR1 and CDR2 from the germline V gene are DFQATT and SNEGSKA (reference sequence). V lost 2 bases, J lost 3 bases, and 11 bases lay in between. The CDR3 length is 14 residues.

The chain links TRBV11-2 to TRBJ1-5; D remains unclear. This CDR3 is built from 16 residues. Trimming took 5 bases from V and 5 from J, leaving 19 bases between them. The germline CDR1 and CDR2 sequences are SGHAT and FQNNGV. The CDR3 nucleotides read TGTGCCAGCAGCCCCGCTGTGTCCAGGACCTATCAGCCCCAGCATTTT. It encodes CASSPAVSRTYQPQHF.

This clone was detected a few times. Here the CDR3 DNA reads TGTGCCAGCAGCGTTCGACAGGCTGAGTCTGAAGCTTTCTTT. It translates to CASSVRQAESEAFF. This rearrangement joins TRBV6-1 to TRBJ1-1; weak D call: TRBD1 (6 bases). The CDR3 contains 14 residues. V lost 6 bases and J lost 6, with 17 bases in between. The germline V gene encodes CDR1 MNHNS and CDR2 SASEGT.

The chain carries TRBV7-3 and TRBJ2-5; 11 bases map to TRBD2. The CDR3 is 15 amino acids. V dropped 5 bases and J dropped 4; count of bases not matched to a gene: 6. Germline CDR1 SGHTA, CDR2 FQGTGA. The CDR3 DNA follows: TGTGCCAGCAGCCTCACTAGCGGGAGACGAGAGACCCAGTACTTC. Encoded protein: CASSLTSGRRETQYF.

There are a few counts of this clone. The CDR3 DNA reads as TGTGCCAGCAGTTACTCGCCTTCGGGTAACACTGAAGCTTTCTTT. Protein sequence: CASSYSPSGNTEAFF. The J gene is TRBJ1-1, the V gene TRBV6-6; D is undetermined. Trimming took 0 bases from V and 2 from J, leaving 10 bases between them. This CDR3 region has 15 residues. The V gene's germline CDR1 is MNHNY and CDR2 SVGAGI (reference sequence).

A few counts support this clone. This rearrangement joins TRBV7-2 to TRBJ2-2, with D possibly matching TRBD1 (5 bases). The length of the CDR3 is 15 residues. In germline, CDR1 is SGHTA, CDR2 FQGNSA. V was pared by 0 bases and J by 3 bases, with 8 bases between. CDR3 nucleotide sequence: TGTGCCAGCAGCTTAGCCGGACATCACACCGGGGAGCTGTTTTTT. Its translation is CASSLAGHHTGELFF.

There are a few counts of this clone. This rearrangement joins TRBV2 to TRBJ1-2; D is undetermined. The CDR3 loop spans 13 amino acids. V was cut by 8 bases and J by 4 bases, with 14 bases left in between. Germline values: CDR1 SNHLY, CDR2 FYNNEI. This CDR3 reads CASYRPGSYGYTF. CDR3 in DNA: TGTGCCAGCTACCGGCCCGGGAGCTATGGCTACACCTTC.

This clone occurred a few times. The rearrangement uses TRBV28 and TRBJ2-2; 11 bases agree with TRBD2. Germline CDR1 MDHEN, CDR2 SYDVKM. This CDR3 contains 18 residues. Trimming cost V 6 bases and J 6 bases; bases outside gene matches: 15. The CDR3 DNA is TGTGCCAGCAGGGGGACAGGATATTTAGCGGGAGGGCCCGGGGAGCTGTTTTTT. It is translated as CASRGTGYLAGGPGELFF.

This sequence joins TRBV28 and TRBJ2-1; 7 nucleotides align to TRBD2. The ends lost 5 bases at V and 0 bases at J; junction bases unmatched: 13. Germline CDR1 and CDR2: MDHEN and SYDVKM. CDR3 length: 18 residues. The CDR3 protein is CASSLPRAGESSYNEQFF. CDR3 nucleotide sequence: TGTGCCAGCAGTCTCCCTCGGGCGGGAGAATCCTCCTACAATGAGCAGTTCTTC.

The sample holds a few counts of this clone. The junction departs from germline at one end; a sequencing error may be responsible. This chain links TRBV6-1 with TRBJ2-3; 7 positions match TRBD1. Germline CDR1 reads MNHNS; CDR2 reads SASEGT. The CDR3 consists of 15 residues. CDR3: CASSEGQGSTDTQYF. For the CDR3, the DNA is TGTGCCAGCAGTGAAGGACAGGGAAGCACAGATACGCAGTATTTC.

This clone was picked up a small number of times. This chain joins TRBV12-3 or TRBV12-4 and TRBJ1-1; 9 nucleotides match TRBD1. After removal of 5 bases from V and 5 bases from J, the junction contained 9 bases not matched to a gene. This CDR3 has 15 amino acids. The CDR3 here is CASSKRTGVDTEAFF. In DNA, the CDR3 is TGTGCCAGCAGTAAAAGGACAGGGGTGGATACTGAAGCTTTCTTT.

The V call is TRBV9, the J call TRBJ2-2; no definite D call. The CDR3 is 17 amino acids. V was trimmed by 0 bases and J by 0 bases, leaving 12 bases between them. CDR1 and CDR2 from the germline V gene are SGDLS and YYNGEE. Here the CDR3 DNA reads TGTGCCAGCAGCGTAGAGGTTTACTGCCCGAACACCGGGGAGCTGTTTTTT. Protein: CASSVEVYCPNTGELFF.

The CDR3 DNA reads TGTGCCAGCAGTGAAGCGACAAGGGGTGGACAATACAATGAGCAGTTCTTC. It translates to CASSEATRGGQYNEQFF. The chain is built from TRBV6-1 and TRBJ2-1, with D possibly matching TRBD1 (5 bases). Per germline, CDR1 MNHNS and CDR2 SASEGT. V lost 0 bases and J lost 4, with 16 bases in between. This CDR3 spans 17 amino acids.

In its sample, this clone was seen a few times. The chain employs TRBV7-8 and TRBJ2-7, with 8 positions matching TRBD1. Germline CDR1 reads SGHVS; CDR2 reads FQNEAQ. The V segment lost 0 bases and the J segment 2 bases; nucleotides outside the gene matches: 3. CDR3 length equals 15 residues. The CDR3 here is CASSLAADRAYEQYF. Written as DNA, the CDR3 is TGTGCCAGCAGCTTAGCCGCGGACAGGGCCTACGAGCAGTACTTC. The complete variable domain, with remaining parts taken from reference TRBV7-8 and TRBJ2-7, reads GAGVSQSPRYKVAKRGQDVALRCDPISGHVSLFWYQQALGQGPEFLTYFQNEAQLDKSGLPSDRFFAERPEGSVSTLKIQRTQQEDSAVYLCASSLAADRAYEQYFGPGTRLTVT.

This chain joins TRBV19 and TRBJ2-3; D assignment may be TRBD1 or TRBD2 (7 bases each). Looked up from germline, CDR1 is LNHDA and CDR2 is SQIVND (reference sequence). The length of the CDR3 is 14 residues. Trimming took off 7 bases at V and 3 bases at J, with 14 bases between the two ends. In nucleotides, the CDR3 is TGTGCCAGTACTACAGGGGAGGGGACAGATACGCAGTATTTT. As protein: CASTTGEGTDTQYF.